One and the same sample provided the 21 T cell receptor beta chains below, sequenced in a study of cytomegalovirus exposure and HLA in healthy donors (dated by TCRdb to the late 2010s). The protocol used for the library was the immunoSEQ multiplex PCR assay. The multiplex PCR relied on a mix of 60 forward primers for TCR Vbeta segments and 13 reverse primers for TCR Jbeta segments. The clones in this table, taken by TCRdb from immuneACCESS, are in-frame only. Not every clone is retained; where verified, under half of the shortfall comes from an unresolved V gene, and the cause of the rest is unknown. The sample has more than 90,000 clones on record, less than 80% of them singletons. 5.9% of the sample lies in the top ten. Material: PBMCs. These TCRs come from a boy aged 5-17 years in good health and CMV-seropositive.

The rearrangement links TRBV2 to TRBJ2-7; TRBD1 matches 9 bases. The trim removed 2 bases at V and 12 bases at J, leaving 11 bases unmatched. The CDR3 is made up of 14 amino acids. Germline CDR1 and CDR2: SNHLY and FYNNEI. CDR3 protein: CASSENGQGRDVYF. In DNA form, the CDR3 reads TGTGCCAGCAGTGAAAACGGACAGGGGCGAGATGTGTACTTC.

The chain recombines TRBV5-8 with TRBJ2-3; 11 nucleotides match TRBD1. CDR1 SGHTS and CDR2 YDEGEE come from the germline V gene. This CDR3 has 17 amino acids. Trimming took 0 bases from V and 4 from J; bases not matched to a gene: 7. CDR3 bases: TGTGCCAGCAGCTTGGAATATGGGACAGGGGGAGCAGATACGCAGTATTTT. This gives the protein CASSLEYGTGGADTQYF.

In its sample, this clone was seen a few times. The rearrangement uses TRBV5-4 and TRBJ2-7; 8 bases match TRBD1. The CDR3 consists of 18 residues. J lost 4 bases, V lost 3 bases, and 18 bases had no gene match. Germline CDR1 is SGHNT and CDR2 is YYREEE (reference sequence). The chain's CDR3 is CASSYARGPVLSGYEQYF. The CDR3 DNA reads TGTGCCAGCAGCTATGCCAGGGGGCCGGTTCTGTCCGGATACGAGCAGTACTTC. Full variable domain (missing parts from reference TRBV5-4 and TRBJ2-7): ETGVTQSPTHLIKTRGQQVTLRCSSQSGHNTVSWYQQALGQGPQFIFQYYREEENGRGNFPPRFSGLQFPNYSSELNVNALELDDSALYLCASSYARGPVLSGYEQYFGPGTRLTVT.

This chain uses TRBV30 with TRBJ2-1; D possibly corresponds to TRBD2 (5 bases). V was clipped by 1 base and J by 9 bases, with 10 bases between them. The length of the CDR3 is 12 residues. Per germline, CDR1 GTSNPN and CDR2 SVGIG (reference sequence). The CDR3 protein is CAWSALVLEQFF. CDR3 coding DNA: TGTGCCTGGAGTGCACTAGTACTTGAGCAGTTCTTC.

The sample holds a few counts of this clone. V and J are TRBV6-1 and TRBJ2-7, with TRBD1 as a possible D gene (6 bases). The CDR3 loop spans 14 amino acids. V was shortened by 7 bases and J by 0 bases, with 13 bases between the two germline ends. From germline, CDR1 is MNHNS and CDR2 SASEGT. Here the CDR3 reads CASTTPGDSYEQYF. Here the CDR3 DNA reads TGTGCCAGCACGACCCCAGGGGACTCCTACGAGCAGTACTTC.

The chain is built from TRBV2 and TRBJ1-4; the D gene is possibly TRBD1 (6 bases). The length of the CDR3 is 13 residues. V was trimmed by 6 bases and J by 7 bases, leaving 12 bases between them. The V gene's germline CDR1 is SNHLY and CDR2 FYNNEI. CDR3 nucleotides: TGTGCCAGCAGAAAGGACAGTAGTGAAAAACTGTTTTTT. Protein sequence: CASRKDSSEKLFF. The whole variable domain, remainder taken from reference TRBV2 and TRBJ1-4, is EPEVTQTPSHQVTQMGQEVILRCVPISNHLYFYWYRQILGQKVEFLVSFYNNEISEKSEIFDDQFSVERPDGSNFTLKIRSTKLEDSAMYFCASRKDSSEKLFFGSGTQLSVL.

The CDR3, as DNA: TGTGCCAGCAGTGAACTCGCGGGGAATGAGCAGTTCTTC. Its translation: CASSELAGNEQFF. This chain uses TRBV25-1 with TRBJ2-1; TRBD2 might be the D (6 bases). Per the germline V gene, CDR1 is MGHDK and CDR2 is SYGVNS. The CDR3 spans 13 residues. The V gene lost 2 bases and the J gene lost 7 bases, with 9 bases spanning the gap.

The chain employs TRBV6-5 and TRBJ1-1, with 8 bases fitting TRBD1. The CDR3 totals 12 residues. With 5 bases clipped from V and 6 bases from J, the junction kept 2 bases outside the gene matches. From germline, CDR1 is MNHEY and CDR2 SVGAGI. The CDR3 sequence: CASSTTGAEAFF. The DNA of the CDR3 is TGTGCCAGCAGTACGACAGGGGCTGAAGCTTTCTTT.

This rearrangement joins TRBV2 to TRBJ1-6; no reliable D call. V was shortened by 8 bases and J by 14 bases, with 13 bases between the two germline ends. Germline-derived CDR1 and CDR2 are SNHLY and FYNNEI. This CDR3 is 11 amino acids long. The CDR3 DNA reads TGTGCCAGCGGACTTGGCGGAACCCTCCACTTT. This codes for CASGLGGTLHF. Full variable domain (outside the CDR3, taken from reference TRBV2 and TRBJ1-6): EPEVTQTPSHQVTQMGQEVILRCVPISNHLYFYWYRQILGQKVEFLVSFYNNEISEKSEIFDDQFSVERPDGSNFTLKIRSTKLEDSAMYFCASGLGGTLHFGNGTRLTVT.

The chain couples TRBV30 to TRBJ2-7, with D unresolved. V lost 1 base and J 3 bases, leaving 4 bases between the germline ends. This CDR3 is 11 amino acids long. Germline assignment: CDR1 GTSNPN and CDR2 SVGIG (reference sequence). This chain's CDR3 is CAWSDYYEQYF. The CDR3 coding sequence is TGTGCCTGGAGTGACTACTACGAGCAGTACTTC.

The chain recombines TRBV2 with TRBJ2-7; 11 bases map to TRBD2. Germline CDR1 and CDR2: SNHLY and FYNNEI. V was clipped by 7 bases and J by 5 bases; unmatched bases: 4. The length of the CDR3 is 13 residues. The CDR3 DNA follows: TGTGCCAGCATTAGCGGGGGGGGGAACGAGCAGTACTTC. Translated, it gives CASISGGGNEQYF.

J is TRBJ2-2 and V is TRBV9; no firm D call. This CDR3 spans 12 amino acids. The germline V gene has CDR1 SGDLS and CDR2 YYNGEE. Trimming left V 0 bases short and J 7 bases short, with 4 bases between. CDR3 in amino acids: CASSVVNGELFF. Here the CDR3 DNA reads TGTGCCAGCAGCGTAGTAAACGGGGAGCTGTTTTTT.

The J gene is TRBJ2-2, the V gene TRBV5-1; 8 bases match TRBD2. The CDR3 consists of 15 residues. Per the germline V gene, CDR1 is SGHRS and CDR2 is YFSETQ. V shed 6 bases and J 2 bases; nucleotides not matched to a gene: 6. The CDR3 coding sequence is TGCGCCAGCAAGCCCCGGGGGGGAAACACCGGGGAGCTGTTTTTT. Translating gives CASKPRGGNTGELFF.

In its sample, this clone was seen once. The chain recombines TRBV11-3 with TRBJ2-3; D uncertain. The CDR3 loop spans 15 amino acids. Trimming took off 1 base at V and 3 bases at J, with 11 bases between the two ends. Germline V gene data show CDR1 as SGHNT and CDR2 as YENEEA. The CDR3 DNA reads TGTGCCAGCAGCTTAGCGCCTACCCCTACAGATACGCAGTATTTT. This encodes CASSLAPTPTDTQYF.

The rearrangement joins TRBV5-4 to TRBJ1-4; 7 nucleotides agree with TRBD1. J was trimmed by 5 bases and V by 1 base; bases with no gene match: 5. Germline V gene lookup returns CDR1 SGHNT and CDR2 YYREEE (reference sequence). The CDR3 sequence is 15 residues long. CDR3 sequence (DNA): TGTGCCAGCAGCTTGAGGGGACAGAACAATGAAAAACTGTTTTTT. This gives the protein CASSLRGQNNEKLFF.

The chain combines TRBV5-1 with TRBJ1-1, with TRBD1 as a possible D gene (5 bases). This CDR3 comprises 14 residues. The V gene's germline CDR1 is SGHRS and CDR2 YFSETQ. V lost 2 bases and J 5 bases, leaving 13 bases between the germline ends. Written as DNA, the CDR3 is TGCGCCAGCAGCTTTGGCGCAGGGAGGACTGAAGCTTTCTTT. Its protein product is CASSFGAGRTEAFF.

The gene calls are TRBV5-8 and TRBJ2-1; D is possibly TRBD1 (5 bases). V was pared by 2 bases and J by 2 bases, with 8 bases between. This CDR3 is 14 amino acids long. Germline CDR1 SGHTS, CDR2 YDEGEE. CDR3 coding DNA: TGTGCCAGCAGCTTTGCGGACACCTACAATGAGCAGTTCTTC. Translation: CASSFADTYNEQFF.

The rearrangement links TRBV6-1 to TRBJ1-1, with D uncertain. V was cut by 4 bases and J by 2 bases, with 5 bases left in between. The germline gives CDR1 MNHNS, CDR2 SASEGT. The CDR3 loop spans 12 amino acids. The chain's CDR3 is CASSVFNTEAFF. CDR3 bases: TGTGCCAGCAGTGTATTTAACACTGAAGCTTTCTTT.

This chain's CDR3 is CASSLFGGQGGHEQYF. CDR3 in DNA: TGTGCCAGCAGCTTATTCGGGGGACAGGGAGGTCACGAGCAGTACTTC. V usage is TRBV7-2 and J usage is TRBJ2-5; 9 bases are shared with TRBD1. The J call may be faulty, since TRBJ2-7 better matches the DNA end. This CDR3 is built from 16 residues. In germline, CDR1 is SGHTA, CDR2 FQGNSA.

The J gene is TRBJ1-2, the V gene TRBV30, with 8 bases fitting TRBD1. The V gene end was trimmed by 4 bases and the J gene end by 5 bases; junction bases not matched to a gene: 9. Germline V gene sequence: CDR1 GTSNPN, CDR2 SVGIG (reference sequence). This CDR3 contains 14 residues. The CDR3 bases are TGTGCCTGGATCTACGGGACAGGAGTTTATGGCTACACCTTC. As protein: CAWIYGTGVYGYTF.

The rearrangement uses TRBV2 and TRBJ1-5; no firm D call. The germline gives CDR1 SNHLY, CDR2 FYNNEI. Between the trimmed V and J ends, which lost 8 bases and 2 bases, there was a span of 13 bases. The CDR3 extends over 14 amino acids. For the CDR3, the DNA is TGTGCCAGCTTTAGAGGGAGTGGCAATCAGCCCCAGCATTTT. Its protein product is CASFRGSGNQPQHF.